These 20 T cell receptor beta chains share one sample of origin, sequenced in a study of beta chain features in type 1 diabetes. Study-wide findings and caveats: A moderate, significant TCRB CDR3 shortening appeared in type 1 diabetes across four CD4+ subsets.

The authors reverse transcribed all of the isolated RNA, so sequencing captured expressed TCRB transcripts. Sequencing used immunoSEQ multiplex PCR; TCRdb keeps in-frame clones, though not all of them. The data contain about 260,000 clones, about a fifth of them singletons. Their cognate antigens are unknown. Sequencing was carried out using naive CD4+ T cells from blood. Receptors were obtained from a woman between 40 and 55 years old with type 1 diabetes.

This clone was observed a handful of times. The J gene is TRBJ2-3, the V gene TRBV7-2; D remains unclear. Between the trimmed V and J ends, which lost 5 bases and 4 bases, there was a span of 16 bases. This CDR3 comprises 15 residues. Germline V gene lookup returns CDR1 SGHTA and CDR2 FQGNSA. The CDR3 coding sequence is TGTGCCAGCAGCCTCAGTGAGGTGTCGGCAGATACGCAGTATTTT. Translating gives CASSLSEVSADTQYF. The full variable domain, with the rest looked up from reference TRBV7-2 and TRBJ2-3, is GAGVSQSPSNKVTEKGKDVELRCDPISGHTALYWYRQSLGQGLEFLIYFQGNSAPDKSGLPSDRFSAERTGGSVSTLTIQRTQQEDSAVYLCASSLSEVSADTQYFGPGTRLTVL.

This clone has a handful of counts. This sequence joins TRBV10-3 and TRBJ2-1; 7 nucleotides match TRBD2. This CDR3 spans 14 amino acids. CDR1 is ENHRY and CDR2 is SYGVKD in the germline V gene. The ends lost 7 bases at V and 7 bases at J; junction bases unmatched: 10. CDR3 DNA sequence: TGTGCCATCAATGGCGGGGGAGGGAGGAATGAGCAGTTCTTC. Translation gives CAINGGGGRNEQFF.

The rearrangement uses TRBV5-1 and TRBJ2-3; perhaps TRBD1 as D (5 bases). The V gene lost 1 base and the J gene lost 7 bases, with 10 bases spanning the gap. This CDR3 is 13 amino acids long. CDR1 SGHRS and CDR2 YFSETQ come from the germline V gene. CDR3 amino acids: CASSLRQINTQYF. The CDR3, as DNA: TGCGCCAGCAGCTTGCGACAGATAAATACGCAGTATTTT.

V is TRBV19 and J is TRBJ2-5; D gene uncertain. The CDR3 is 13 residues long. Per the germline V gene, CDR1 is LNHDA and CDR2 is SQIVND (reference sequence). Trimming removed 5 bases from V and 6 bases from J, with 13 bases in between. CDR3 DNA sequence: TGTGCCAGTAGTGCGGAGCACGCGAAGACCCAGTACTTC. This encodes CASSAEHAKTQYF.

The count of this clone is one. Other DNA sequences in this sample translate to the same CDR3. As DNA, the CDR3 is TGTGCCAGCAGCTTCTCTTCTGGGGCCAACGTCCTGACTTTC. Protein: CASSFSSGANVLTF. The rearrangement links TRBV27 to TRBJ2-6; no clear D gene. The V gene lost 6 bases and the J gene lost 1 base, with 7 bases spanning the gap. CDR1 and CDR2 from the germline V gene are MNHEY and SMNVEV (reference sequence). The CDR3 contains 14 residues.

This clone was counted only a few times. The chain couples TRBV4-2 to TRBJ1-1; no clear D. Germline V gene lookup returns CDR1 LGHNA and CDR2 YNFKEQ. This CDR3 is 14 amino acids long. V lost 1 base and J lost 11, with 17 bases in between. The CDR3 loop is CASSQVEATSTAFF. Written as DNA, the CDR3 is TGTGCCAGCAGCCAAGTGGAGGCTACCTCTACGGCTTTCTTT.

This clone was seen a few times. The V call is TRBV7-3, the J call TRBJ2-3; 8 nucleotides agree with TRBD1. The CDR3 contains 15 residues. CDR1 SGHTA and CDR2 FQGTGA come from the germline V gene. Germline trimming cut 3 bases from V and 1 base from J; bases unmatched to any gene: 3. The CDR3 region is CASSFLGQGTDTQYF. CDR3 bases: TGTGCCAGCAGCTTTTTGGGACAGGGCACAGATACGCAGTATTTT.

The DNA for the CDR3 is TGCGCCAGCAGCCAAGAATCGGGCGGGGCGCAGTATTTT. Translation gives CASSQESGGAQYF. The rearrangement links TRBV4-3 to TRBJ2-3, with D possibly TRBD2 on 6 matching bases. Trimming cost V 0 bases and J 10 bases, with 11 bases left between them. Germline assignment: CDR1 LGHNA and CDR2 YSLEER. The CDR3 contains 13 residues.

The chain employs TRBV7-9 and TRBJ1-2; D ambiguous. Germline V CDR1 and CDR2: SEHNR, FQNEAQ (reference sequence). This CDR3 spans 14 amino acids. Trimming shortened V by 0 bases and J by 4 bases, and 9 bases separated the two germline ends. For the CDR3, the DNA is TGTGCCAGCAGCTTAGCGCAGGCAGGCTATGGCTACACCTTC. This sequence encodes CASSLAQAGYGYTF.

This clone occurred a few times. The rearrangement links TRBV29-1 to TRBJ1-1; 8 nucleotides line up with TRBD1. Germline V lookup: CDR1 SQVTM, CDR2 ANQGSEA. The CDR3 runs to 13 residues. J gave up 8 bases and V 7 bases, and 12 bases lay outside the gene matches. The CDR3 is CSGRIGQGVEAFF. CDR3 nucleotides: TGCAGCGGAAGGATTGGACAGGGCGTGGAAGCTTTCTTT.

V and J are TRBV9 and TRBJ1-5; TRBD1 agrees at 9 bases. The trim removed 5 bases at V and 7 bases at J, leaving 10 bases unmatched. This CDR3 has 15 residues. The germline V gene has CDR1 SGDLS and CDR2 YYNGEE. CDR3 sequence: CASSAGTGLGQPQHF. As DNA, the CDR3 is TGTGCCAGCAGTGCCGGGACAGGGTTAGGGCAGCCCCAGCATTTT.

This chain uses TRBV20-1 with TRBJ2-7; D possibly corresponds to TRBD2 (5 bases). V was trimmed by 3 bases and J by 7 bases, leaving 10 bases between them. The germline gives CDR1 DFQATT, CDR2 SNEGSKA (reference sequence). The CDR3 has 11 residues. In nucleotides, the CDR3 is TGCAGTGCTAGTAGCGTTCAAGAGCAGTACTTC. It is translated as CSASSVQEQYF.

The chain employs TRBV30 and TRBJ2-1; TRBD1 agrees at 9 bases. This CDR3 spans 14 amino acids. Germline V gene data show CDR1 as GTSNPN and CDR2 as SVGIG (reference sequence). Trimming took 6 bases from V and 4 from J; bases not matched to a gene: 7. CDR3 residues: CACDPGQGYNEQFF. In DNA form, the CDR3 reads TGTGCCTGCGATCCGGGACAGGGATACAATGAGCAGTTCTTC.

CDR3 region: CASSRSQGGADTQYF. The CDR3 DNA follows: TGCGCCAGCAGCAGATCCCAGGGCGGGGCAGATACGCAGTATTTT. This sequence joins TRBV5-1 and TRBJ2-3, with D perhaps TRBD2 (6 bases). The CDR3 covers 15 residues. Germline V gene sequence: CDR1 SGHRS, CDR2 YFSETQ. Trimming shortened V by 4 bases and J by 4 bases, and 16 bases separated the two germline ends. Full variable domain (remainder filled in from reference TRBV5-1 and TRBJ2-3): KAGVTQTPRYLIKTRGQQVTLSCSPISGHRSVSWYQQTPGQGLQFLFEYFSETQRNKGNFPGRFSGRQFSNSRSEMNVSTLELGDSALYLCASSRSQGGADTQYFGPGTRLTVL.

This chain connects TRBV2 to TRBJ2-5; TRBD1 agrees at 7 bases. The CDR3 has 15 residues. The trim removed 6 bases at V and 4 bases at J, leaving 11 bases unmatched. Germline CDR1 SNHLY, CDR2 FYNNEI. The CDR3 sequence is CASRARTGTPETQYF. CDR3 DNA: TGTGCCAGCAGGGCCCGGACAGGTACACCAGAGACCCAGTACTTC.

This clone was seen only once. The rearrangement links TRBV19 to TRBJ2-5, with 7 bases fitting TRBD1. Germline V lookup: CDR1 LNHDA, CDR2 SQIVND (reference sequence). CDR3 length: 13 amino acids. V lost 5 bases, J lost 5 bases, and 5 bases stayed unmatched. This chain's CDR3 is CASSPDRLETQYF. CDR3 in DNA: TGTGCCAGTAGTCCGGACAGGTTGGAGACCCAGTACTTC.

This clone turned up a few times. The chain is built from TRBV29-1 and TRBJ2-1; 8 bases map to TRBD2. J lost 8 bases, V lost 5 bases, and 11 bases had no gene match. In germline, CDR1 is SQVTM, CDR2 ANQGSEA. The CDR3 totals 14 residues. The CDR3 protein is CSVSRTSGSYEQFF. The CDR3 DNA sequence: TGCAGCGTTTCGAGGACAAGCGGGAGTTATGAGCAGTTCTTC.

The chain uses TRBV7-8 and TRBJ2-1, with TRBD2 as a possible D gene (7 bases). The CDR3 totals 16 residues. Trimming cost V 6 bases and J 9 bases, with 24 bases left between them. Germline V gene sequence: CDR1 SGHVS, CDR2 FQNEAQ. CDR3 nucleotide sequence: TGTGCCAGCAGGTCCGATTTTGTGGGGGGGCCTGGTGAGCAGTTCTTC. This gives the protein CASRSDFVGGPGEQFF. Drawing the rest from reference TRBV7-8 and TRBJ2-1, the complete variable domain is GAGVSQSPRYKVAKRGQDVALRCDPISGHVSLFWYQQALGQGPEFLTYFQNEAQLDKSGLPSDRFFAERPEGSVSTLKIQRTQQEDSAVYLCASRSDFVGGPGEQFFGPGTRLTVL.

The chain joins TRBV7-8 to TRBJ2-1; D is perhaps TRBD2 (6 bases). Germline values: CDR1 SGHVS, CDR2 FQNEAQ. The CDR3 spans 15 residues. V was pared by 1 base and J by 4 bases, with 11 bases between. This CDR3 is CASSLVRGDYNEQFF. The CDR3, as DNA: TGTGCCAGCAGCTTAGTGCGCGGGGATTACAATGAGCAGTTCTTC.

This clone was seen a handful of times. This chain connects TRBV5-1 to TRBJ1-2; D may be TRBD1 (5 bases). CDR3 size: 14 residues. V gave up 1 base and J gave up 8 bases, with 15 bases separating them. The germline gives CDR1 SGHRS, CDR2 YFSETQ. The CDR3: CASSLRLAGTGYTF. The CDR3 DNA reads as TGCGCCAGCAGCTTGAGATTGGCGGGGACCGGCTACACCTTC.